Below, 29 T cell receptor beta chains from the same sample are listed, as sequenced in a study of control samples from healthy donors and cancer patients. Generated by immunoSEQ multiplex PCR, the TCRdb table keeps only in-frame clones and is missing some. The data hold about 190,000 clones, with around 93% observed a single time. The sample consisted of blood. These receptors were taken from a man aged 25-45 years in good health.

Many counts were recorded for this clone. This chain connects TRBV10-3 to TRBJ2-7, with D perhaps matching TRBD1 (6 bases). V was shortened by 9 bases and J by 2 bases, with 8 bases between the two germline ends. The CDR3 is 11 amino acids. Germline V gene lookup returns CDR1 ENHRY and CDR2 SYGVKD. CDR3 DNA: TGTGCCATTGGACAGACCTACGAGCAGTACTTC. Protein sequence: CAIGQTYEQYF.

This chain connects TRBV9 to TRBJ1-2; possible D gene TRBD1, 6 bases. Trimming stripped 3 bases from V and 6 bases from J, with 12 bases between. Per the germline V gene, CDR1 is SGDLS and CDR2 is YYNGEE. This CDR3 is built from 13 residues. The CDR3, as DNA: TGTGCCAGCAGCGCCTCCGCAGGGGATGGCTACACCTTC. Protein sequence: CASSASAGDGYTF.

With respect to this clone: The sample has other DNA sequences that encode this CDR3 too. This chain links TRBV7-9 with TRBJ2-7; 12 positions agree with TRBD2. CDR3 size: 15 residues. V shed 5 bases, J shed 2 bases, and the junction held 4 bases outside the gene matches. Germline V gene sequence: CDR1 SEHNR, CDR2 FQNEAQ (reference sequence). The CDR3 DNA reads as TGTGCCAGCAGCGCCCTAGCGGGGGGGCCCTACGAGCAGTACTTC. It yields the protein CASSALAGGPYEQYF.

The chain has TRBV29-1 and TRBJ1-2; D call uncertain. The CDR3 has 14 residues. Germline CDR1 is SQVTM and CDR2 is ANQGSEA. V was shortened by 0 bases and J by 6 bases, with 14 bases between the two germline ends. The CDR3 loop is CSVEDQRAANGYTF. CDR3 DNA: TGCAGCGTTGAAGATCAAAGGGCAGCCAATGGCTACACCTTC.

The gene calls are TRBV7-2 and TRBJ1-1; 8 nucleotides agree with TRBD1. The CDR3 is made up of 16 amino acids. Germline lookup yields CDR1 SGHTA and CDR2 FQGNSA. V lost 2 bases and J lost 8; bases outside the gene matches: 13. CDR3 sequence: CASSLWAGGAKTEAFF. In nucleotides, the CDR3 is TGTGCCAGCAGCTTATGGGCAGGGGGCGCGAAGACAGAAGCTTTCTTT.

V is TRBV10-3 and J is TRBJ1-6; D unclear. The CDR3 extends over 12 amino acids. Trimming removed 3 bases at V and 13 bases at J, with 10 bases between. Germline V gene data show CDR1 as ENHRY and CDR2 as SYGVKD. CDR3 loop: CAISDTWAPLHF. CDR3 coding DNA: TGTGCCATCAGTGATACATGGGCTCCCCTCCACTTT.

The chain links TRBV5-1 to TRBJ2-1; no firm D call. The CDR3 is 12 amino acids. V lost 4 bases, J lost 10 bases, and 12 bases lay in between. CDR1 and CDR2 from the germline V gene are SGHRS and YFSETQ. The CDR3 region has the DNA TGCGCCAGCAGCCCCGCGCTAGGAGAGCAGTTCTTC. Translating gives CASSPALGEQFF.

The CDR3 region has the DNA TGTGCCAGCAGCCAAGTTGGGGCTTCCTACGAGCAGTACTTC. This translates into CASSQVGASYEQYF. The chain has TRBV3-1 (or the pseudogene TRBV3-2) and TRBJ2-7; tentatively, D is TRBD1 (5 bases). There are 14 residues in the CDR3. CDR1 and CDR2 from the germline V gene are LGHDT and YNNKEL (reference sequence). Trimming pared 1 base from V and 1 base from J, leaving 8 bases between.

On this clone itself: Other nucleotide sequences in the sample specify the same CDR3. This chain connects TRBV9 to TRBJ2-2; TRBD1 aligns across 7 bases. The germline CDR1 and CDR2 sequences are SGDLS and YYNGEE. The V and J ends lost 4 bases and 5 bases, in that order; junction bases with no gene match: 8. The CDR3 runs 15 residues. In DNA form, the CDR3 reads TGTGCCAGCAGCACGTCAGGGGGTCGGACCGGGGAGCTGTTTTTT. This codes for CASSTSGGRTGELFF.

The chain carries TRBV10-1 and TRBJ1-3, with no clear D. The V gene lost 6 bases and the J gene lost 0 bases, with 6 bases spanning the gap. In germline, CDR1 is WNHNN, CDR2 SYGVQD (reference sequence). This CDR3 comprises 13 residues. This chain's CDR3 is CASRAASGNTIYF. The CDR3 DNA follows: TGCGCCAGCAGGGCAGCCTCTGGAAACACCATATATTTT.

The chain is built from TRBV6-1 and TRBJ1-5, with TRBD1 identical over 10 bases. Losses at the gene ends were 2 bases for V and 7 bases for J; bases not matched to a gene: 2. CDR3 length: 14 residues. From germline, CDR1 is MNHNS and CDR2 SASEGT. The chain's CDR3 is CASSERTGGQPQHF. CDR3 sequence (DNA): TGTGCCAGCAGTGAAAGGACAGGGGGGCAGCCCCAGCATTTT.

The rearrangement joins TRBV7-2 to TRBJ2-7; D unresolved. The V gene lost 5 bases and the J gene lost 2 bases, with 16 bases spanning the gap. Germline loops: CDR1 SGHTA, CDR2 FQGNSA. The CDR3 extends over 15 amino acids. CDR3 sequence (DNA): TGTGCCAGCAGCCCCACGGGCTGGGAAACCTACGAGCAGTACTTC. Its translation is CASSPTGWETYEQYF.

The chain combines TRBV29-1 with TRBJ1-2; a possible D gene is TRBD1 (5 bases). Germline V lookup: CDR1 SQVTM, CDR2 ANQGSEA. Trimming took 7 bases from V and 3 from J, leaving 15 bases between them. This CDR3 has 13 residues. CDR3 amino acids: CSADGEGYYGYTF. CDR3 DNA: TGCAGCGCCGATGGGGAGGGGTACTATGGCTACACCTTC.

This clone was detected a few times. The chain employs TRBV27 and TRBJ1-4; a weak D match, TRBD1 (5 bases). CDR3 length: 16 amino acids. V was clipped by 6 bases and J by 4 bases, with 18 bases between them. CDR1 MNHEY and CDR2 SMNVEV come from the germline V gene (reference sequence). CDR3: CASRDSSRYYNEKLFF. CDR3 sequence (DNA): TGTGCCAGCAGAGACAGCTCCCGTTACTATAATGAAAAACTGTTTTTT.

The rearrangement links TRBV6-5 to TRBJ1-2; 7 bases agree with TRBD1. V shed 6 bases, J shed 3 bases, and the junction held 7 bases outside the gene matches. CDR3 length: 14 amino acids. Germline values: CDR1 MNHEY, CDR2 SVGAGI. The CDR3 region has the DNA TGTGCCAGCAGGCACAGGGGTTGGGACTATGGCTACACCTTC. It encodes CASRHRGWDYGYTF.

The chain joins TRBV30 to TRBJ1-4; no reliable D call. Deletions cut 1 base from V and 7 bases from J, with 13 bases between. CDR3 length: 14 amino acids. The germline V gene has CDR1 GTSNPN and CDR2 SVGIG (reference sequence). In nucleotides, the CDR3 is TGTGCCTGGAGTGGGACGGCCGCGACTGAAAAACTGTTTTTT. This translates into CAWSGTAATEKLFF.

The chain recombines TRBV11-2 with TRBJ2-1, with 10 bases that match TRBD2. Unmatched junction bases numbered 11, after V lost 10 bases and J lost 11 bases. Germline V gives CDR1 SGHAT, CDR2 FQNNGV. This CDR3 is built from 13 residues. CDR3 protein: CATEGSGGGKQFF. In nucleotides, the CDR3 is TGTGCCACCGAGGGAAGCGGGGGGGGCAAGCAGTTCTTC.

V usage is TRBV3-1 (or the pseudogene TRBV3-2) and J usage is TRBJ1-6, with a weak D call TRBD1 (5 bases). The CDR3 contains 13 residues. V was clipped by 1 base and J by 16 bases, with 14 bases between them. The germline gives CDR1 LGHDT, CDR2 YNNKEL (reference sequence). The CDR3 here is CASSQGYRKGLHF. In nucleotides, the CDR3 is TGTGCCAGCAGCCAAGGGTACAGGAAAGGACTCCACTTT.

CDR3 DNA: TGTGCCAGCTCACCACCGACCACCCGAAACACTGAAGCTTTCTTT. This codes for CASSPPTTRNTEAFF. The chain recombines TRBV18 with TRBJ1-1; D is unclear. The V end was cut by 0 bases, the J end by 2 bases, with 10 bases between. Germline values: CDR1 KGHSH, CDR2 LQKENI. The CDR3 spans 15 residues.

The chain has TRBV5-1 and TRBJ2-3, with 14 nucleotides matching TRBD2. Per germline, CDR1 SGHRS and CDR2 YFSETQ. The CDR3 has 21 amino acids. V gave up 1 base and J gave up 1 base; unmatched junction bases: 14. The CDR3 DNA is TGCGCCAGCAGCTTGCCAAAAGGGACTAGCGGGGGCCTGGCGCGCACAGATACGCAGTATTTT. This sequence encodes CASSLPKGTSGGLARTDTQYF.

The V and J genes are TRBV3-1 (or the pseudogene TRBV3-2) and TRBJ2-1, with TRBD2 matching over 8 bases. Germline V gene lookup returns CDR1 LGHDT and CDR2 YNNKEL (reference sequence). The trim removed 4 bases at V and 7 bases at J, leaving 6 bases unmatched. This CDR3 has 14 amino acids. The DNA of the CDR3 is TGTGCCAGCAGCCGGGCAGCGGGGGAGAATGAGCAGTTCTTC. It specifies CASSRAAGENEQFF.

This chain links TRBV3-1 (or the pseudogene TRBV3-2) with TRBJ2-3; 11 positions agree with TRBD2. Per germline, CDR1 LGHDT and CDR2 YNNKEL (reference sequence). The CDR3 spans 15 residues. V was clipped by 5 bases and J by 3 bases; unmatched bases: 4. The CDR3 sequence is CASSGSGGATDTQYF. The CDR3 DNA follows: TGTGCCAGCAGCGGTAGCGGGGGGGCGACAGATACGCAGTATTTT.

The chain joins TRBV6-7 to TRBJ1-6, with 7 bases identical to TRBD1. TRBV6-7 is an open reading frame, and its role is uncertain. The CDR3 has 21 residues. Trimming at V came to 0 bases and at J to 0 bases, leaving 14 bases not matched to a gene. The CDR3 loop reads CASSYSPGRGQRSSYNSPLHF. As DNA, the CDR3 is TGTGCCAGCAGTTACTCCCCAGGGAGGGGACAGAGGAGCTCCTATAATTCACCCCTCCACTTT.

J is TRBJ2-3 and V is TRBV24-1, with TRBD2 identical over 12 bases. J was trimmed by 4 bases and V by 1 base; bases with no gene match: 2. The CDR3 extends over 16 amino acids. Germline lookup yields CDR1 KGHDR and CDR2 SFDVKD. The CDR3 DNA sequence: TGTGCCACCAGTGATTTCGCTAGCGGGGGGGCAGATACGCAGTATTTT. This sequence encodes CATSDFASGGADTQYF.

V usage is TRBV19 and J usage is TRBJ2-1, with 9 nucleotides matching TRBD2. The CDR3 is made up of 17 amino acids. After removal of 5 bases from V and 4 bases from J, the junction contained 12 bases not matched to a gene. Germline V gene lookup returns CDR1 LNHDA and CDR2 SQIVND (reference sequence). CDR3 bases: TGTGCCAGTAGTGAGTCTGGCGGGGGGGCGGAGTACAATGAGCAGTTCTTC. This encodes CASSESGGGAEYNEQFF.

This clone was seen only once. The chain links TRBV19 to TRBJ2-3; TRBD1 is a possible D gene (5 bases). Germline V gives CDR1 LNHDA, CDR2 SQIVND (reference sequence). Trimming cost V 3 bases and J 1 base, with 17 bases left between them. This CDR3 is built from 17 residues. CDR3 sequence (DNA): TGTGCCAGTAGTATTCTCGTACAGGCCATGGGCACAGATACGCAGTATTTT. The encoded protein is CASSILVQAMGTDTQYF.

This clone has a single count. The V call is TRBV5-6, the J call TRBJ2-1; D may match TRBD1 or TRBD2 (5 bases each). The length of the CDR3 is 16 residues. Germline CDR1 SGHDT, CDR2 YYEEEE. The V end was cut by 0 bases, the J end by 9 bases, with 19 bases between. CDR3 amino acids: CASSLGRGTAGVEQFF. The CDR3 DNA reads as TGTGCCAGCAGCTTGGGTAGAGGGACGGCCGGGGTTGAGCAGTTCTTC.

This sequence joins TRBV11-2 and TRBJ2-1; D uncertain. CDR3 length: 15 residues. The germline CDR1 and CDR2 sequences are SGHAT and FQNNGV. Deletions cut 0 bases from V and 2 bases from J, with 8 bases between. The CDR3 nucleotides read TGTGCCAGCAGCTTAGACCGGTACCCCTACAATGAGCAGTTCTTC. Translated, it gives CASSLDRYPYNEQFF.

The CDR3 DNA reads TGCGCCAGCAGTCCCGGGACAGGTGAAGCTTTCTTT. It is translated as CASSPGTGEAFF. The J gene is TRBJ1-1, the V gene TRBV10-1, with TRBD1 matching over 8 bases. V was pared by 5 bases and J by 7 bases, with 3 bases of the junction left unmatched. Germline V lookup: CDR1 WNHNN, CDR2 SYGVQD (reference sequence). CDR3 length: 12 residues.